The 21 T cell receptor beta chains reported below all come from one sample, sequenced in a study of shared clonotypes between healthy human individuals. Some clones are missing from TCRdb's copy, which holds only in-frame ones; the method was immunoSEQ multiplex PCR. In the table there are about 490,000 clones, 76% of which are singletons. The specimen sequenced was PBMCs. All receptors come from a woman aged 40 to 55 in good health. Some clones in this sample may be carry-over from other donors' samples.

This clone showed up just a few times. V and J are TRBV2 and TRBJ1-1; D uncertain. Trimming pared 5 bases from V and 1 base from J, leaving 8 bases between. This CDR3 has 13 amino acids. Germline V lookup: CDR1 SNHLY, CDR2 FYNNEI. The CDR3 here is CASSTARNTEAFF. The DNA for the CDR3 is TGTGCCAGCAGTACGGCCCGGAACACTGAAGCTTTCTTT.

The chain recombines TRBV18 with TRBJ2-7, with 9 nucleotides matching TRBD2. V gave up 1 base and J gave up 4 bases; unmatched junction bases: 5. Germline loops: CDR1 KGHSH, CDR2 LQKENI. This CDR3 spans 15 amino acids. CDR3: CASSPREAGGYEQYF. The CDR3 DNA follows: TGTGCCAGCTCACCACGGGAAGCGGGAGGTTACGAGCAGTACTTC.

The chain has TRBV4-1 and TRBJ1-2; D call uncertain. Trimming stripped 3 bases from V and 0 bases from J, with 11 bases between. Germline V gene sequence: CDR1 MGHRA, CDR2 YSYEKL. CDR3 length equals 15 residues. The CDR3 loop reads CASSQAVDANYGYTF. CDR3 nucleotides: TGCGCCAGCAGCCAGGCCGTCGATGCTAACTATGGCTACACCTTC.

Worth noting for this clone: This may be a read error, as it is one base from a much larger clone. The conserved final phenylalanine or tryptophan is absent from the CDR3, which likely points to a read error. V usage is TRBV2 and J usage is TRBJ2-7; tentatively, D is TRBD1 (5 bases). In germline, CDR1 is SNHLY, CDR2 FYNNEI. V shed 5 bases and J shed 1 base, with 9 bases lying between them. The CDR3 has 13 residues. The CDR3 DNA reads as TGTGCCAGCAGTTCGGACACATCCTACGAGCAGTACCTC. This codes for CASSSDTSYEQYL.

The table lists this clone with many counts. The chain joins TRBV2 to TRBJ1-5; TRBD1 matches at 8 bases. Looked up from germline, CDR1 is SNHLY and CDR2 is FYNNEI. V lost 7 bases and J lost 6; bases outside the gene matches: 5. CDR3 size: 13 residues. The CDR3 region is CASTGQGGQPQHF. The CDR3 coding sequence is TGTGCCAGCACCGGACAGGGAGGTCAGCCCCAGCATTTT.

The chain combines TRBV28 with TRBJ1-1; D not resolved. The CDR3 contains 13 residues. The V gene lost 2 bases and the J gene lost 2 bases, with 6 bases spanning the gap. In germline, CDR1 is MDHEN, CDR2 SYDVKM. CDR3 coding DNA: TGTGCCAGCAGTTTAGCCATCAACACTGAAGCTTTCTTT. Its protein product is CASSLAINTEAFF.

This chain uses TRBV4-2 with TRBJ2-1; D is ambiguous. CDR3 length: 15 amino acids. Germline V gene lookup returns CDR1 LGHNA and CDR2 YNFKEQ. V was clipped by 0 bases and J by 4 bases, with 10 bases between them. The CDR3 sequence: CASSQDLGRYNEQFF. DNA for the CDR3: TGTGCCAGCAGCCAAGATCTCGGTCGTTACAATGAGCAGTTCTTC.

This clone appeared once. The chain carries TRBV7-8 and TRBJ1-2; no clear D gene. Looked up from germline, CDR1 is SGHVS and CDR2 is FQNEAQ. The germline V and J ends were trimmed by 1 base and 6 bases, with 15 bases remaining between them. This CDR3 comprises 15 residues. CDR3 DNA sequence: TGTGCCAGCAGCTTAGTAAGGTGGAAAGGCCATGGCTACACCTTC. It specifies CASSLVRWKGHGYTF. The full variable domain, in which reference TRBV7-8 and TRBJ1-2 provide the parts outside the CDR3, is GAGVSQSPRYKVAKRGQDVALRCDPISGHVSLFWYQQALGQGPEFLTYFQNEAQLDKSGLPSDRFFAERPEGSVSTLKIQRTQQEDSAVYLCASSLVRWKGHGYTFGSGTRLTVV.

The chain carries TRBV2 and TRBJ2-3; no definite D call. Germline lookup yields CDR1 SNHLY and CDR2 FYNNEI. CDR3 size: 18 residues. The ends were cut back, 7 bases at V and 1 base at J, with 24 bases in the middle. The CDR3 DNA sequence: TGTGCCAGCACTCCGCTCCGGGTTCCGCGGAGCGGCACAGATACGCAGTATTTT. Its protein product is CASTPLRVPRSGTDTQYF.

The chain recombines TRBV29-1 with TRBJ2-3; D is uncertain. Germline V gene sequence: CDR1 SQVTM, CDR2 ANQGSEA. Trimming removed 2 bases at V and 6 bases at J, with 6 bases between. The CDR3 runs 11 residues. The CDR3: CSVESEDTQYF. The CDR3 DNA reads as TGCAGCGTTGAAAGTGAGGATACGCAGTATTTT.

The rearrangement uses TRBV28 and TRBJ2-3; tentative D call: TRBD2 (5 bases). Trimming removed 2 bases at V and 2 bases at J, with 11 bases between. The CDR3 loop spans 15 amino acids. CDR1 and CDR2 from the germline V gene are MDHEN and SYDVKM. This CDR3 reads CASSLESGNTDTQYF. CDR3 DNA: TGTGCCAGCAGTTTAGAATCGGGAAACACAGATACGCAGTATTTT.

The chain links TRBV11-2 to TRBJ2-1, with unresolved D. V lost 2 bases to trimming and J lost 2 bases, with 10 bases between them. In germline, CDR1 is SGHAT, CDR2 FQNNGV. The CDR3 is 15 amino acids. CDR3 in DNA: TGTGCCAGCAGCTTAAACCCCCAGGCCTACAATGAGCAGTTCTTC. The encoded protein is CASSLNPQAYNEQFF.

The rearrangement uses TRBV4-1 and TRBJ2-5, with D hard to call. With 4 bases removed from V and 5 bases from J, the gap between germline ends came to 14 bases. The CDR3 runs 14 residues. Germline CDR1 and CDR2: MGHRA and YSYEKL. This CDR3 is CASSRNRGSETQYF. The CDR3 DNA reads TGCGCCAGCAGCCGAAACAGAGGATCCGAGACCCAGTACTTC.

V gene TRBV5-4 combines with J gene TRBJ2-1; TRBD2 matches 10 bases. The CDR3 length is 16 residues. V lost 0 bases and J lost 4; bases outside the gene matches: 4. In germline, CDR1 is SGHNT, CDR2 YYREEE (reference sequence). The CDR3 loop is CASSLGTSGAYNEQFF. CDR3 bases: TGTGCCAGCAGCTTGGGGACTAGCGGAGCTTACAATGAGCAGTTCTTC.

The chain uses TRBV28 and TRBJ2-1; 11 positions match TRBD2. The CDR3 covers 16 residues. V dropped 3 bases and J dropped 1; count of bases not matched to a gene: 2. Germline assignment: CDR1 MDHEN and CDR2 SYDVKM. CDR3 sequence: CASSFRLAGSYNEQFF. In DNA form, the CDR3 reads TGTGCCAGCAGTTTTAGACTAGCGGGATCCTACAATGAGCAGTTCTTC.

In regard to this clone: Other nucleotide sequences from this sample produce the same CDR3. V and J are TRBV18 and TRBJ1-1; D possibly corresponds to TRBD1 (5 bases). The CDR3 is made up of 13 amino acids. The V end was cut by 2 bases, the J end by 1 base, with 5 bases between. From germline, CDR1 is KGHSH and CDR2 LQKENI. The CDR3 reads CASSPRGNTEAFF. For the CDR3, the DNA is TGTGCCAGCTCACCAAGGGGGAACACTGAAGCTTTCTTT.

V gene TRBV5-1 combines with J gene TRBJ2-3; tentative D call: TRBD2 (5 bases). Trimming took 1 base from V and 5 from J, leaving 8 bases between them. From germline, CDR1 is SGHRS and CDR2 YFSETQ. This CDR3 has 13 amino acids. As DNA, the CDR3 is TGCGCCAGCAGCTTGCCCGGGATAGATACGCAGTATTTT. It encodes CASSLPGIDTQYF.

This clone was recorded a few times. V and J are TRBV11-2 and TRBJ2-7; 7 bases match TRBD2. V gave up 7 bases and J gave up 2 bases; unmatched junction bases: 11. Looked up from germline, CDR1 is SGHAT and CDR2 is FQNNGV. The CDR3 is made up of 15 amino acids. Here the CDR3 DNA reads TGTGCCAGCACTACGATGGGAGGGCCCACCTACGAGCAGTACTTC. It translates to CASTTMGGPTYEQYF.

In this sample, this clone turned up many times. This chain connects TRBV19 to TRBJ2-1; D is possibly TRBD2 (5 bases). V dropped 7 bases and J dropped 2 bases, with 15 bases sitting between them. The CDR3 totals 15 residues. Germline assignment: CDR1 LNHDA and CDR2 SQIVND (reference sequence). In DNA, the CDR3 is TGTGCCAGTACGCCTCGGGGAGAAGCCTACAATGAGCAGTTCTTC. It specifies CASTPRGEAYNEQFF.

This chain connects TRBV30 to TRBJ1-3; D is unresolved. Germline-derived CDR1 and CDR2 are GTSNPN and SVGIG (reference sequence). The germline V and J ends were trimmed by 1 base and 4 bases, with 11 bases remaining between them. This CDR3 region has 14 residues. CDR3 amino acids: CAWSASPGGNTIYF. The CDR3 coding sequence is TGTGCCTGGAGTGCCTCCCCGGGGGGAAACACCATATATTTT.

Details on this clone: This may be a read error, as it is one base from a much larger clone. The same CDR3 is also encoded by other DNA sequences in this sample. The V call is TRBV10-2, the J call TRBJ2-7, with no clear D. This CDR3 spans 14 amino acids. Germline V gives CDR1 WSHSY, CDR2 SAAADI. CDR3 residues: CASCRLASSYEQYF. CDR3 coding DNA: TGCGCTAGCTGCAGACTGGCCAGCTCCTACGAGCAGTACTTC.